Listed below are T cell receptor beta chains from one sample, sequenced in a study of cytomegalovirus exposure and HLA in healthy donors. The method was immunoSEQ multiplex PCR; TCRdb's version includes in-frame clones alone and lacks a portion of them. The table for this sample gives 130,000 or so clones. Sample: PBMCs. Source of these receptors: a woman in her 40s in good health and CMV-seronegative. The CDR3 runs from the conserved cysteine through the conserved F or W.

CDR3 protein	V gene
CASSLSIGGGDEQFF	TRBV6-4
CAIKQGFWAGELFF	TRBV10-3
CASSPTAKETQYF	TRBV6-4
CASSALTDIYGYTF	TRBV5-5
CASSFPTSGGAKTQYF	TRBV5-1
CASSYPGTSSGNTIYF	TRBV6-6
CAIGTGTTDTQYF	TRBV10-3
CASSYRGQNTEAFF	TRBV19
CASSYGGAMGETQYF	TRBV5-6
CASSLVRQGNTEAFF	TRBV5-1
CASKKGPQGNTGELFF	TRBV5-1
CATSRDPGRREPKNIQYF	TRBV15
CASSQGTSGELETQYF	TRBV11-3
CATSKDRGTEAFF	TRBV15
CASSPPFEPQHF	TRBV18
CASSQADKNTEAFF	TRBV4-1
CASSFGGARDPEKLFF	TRBV5-4
CASSEPRGTGAYNEQFF	TRBV25-1
CASSQHRLAGQETQYF	TRBV14
CASSRAGSYEQYF	TRBV7-8
CASSPQGASSGNTIYF	TRBV5-1
CASSILGEGTDTQYF	TRBV19
CASSSGTGKTQYF	TRBV7-2
CASSEVRSTEAFF	TRBV2
CASSVAPGGGTGDTQYF	TRBV9
CASSQWGQEKGMNTEAFF	TRBV23-1
CASSLEGAFYGYTF	TRBV7-2
CATRTGGKYEQYF	TRBV6-5
CASSSGPAGGTGNTIYF	TRBV7-2
CASSGGTAGTDTQYF	TRBV19
CSVEGQGYGYTF	TRBV29-1
CASSQDLGGTEAFF	TRBV4-3